This T cell receptor beta chain comes out of a study of T cell responses to AZD1222 COVID-19 vaccine. Study-wide findings and caveats: A mostly white British donor set with more females was recruited, and clonal diversity was possibly underestimated. Among those given AZD1222, only five or six were seropositive at baseline. Among spike-specific TCRs, nearly half reportedly target unmutated variant regions. CD4 TCRs associated with vaccination spanned spike, dominating at 160-218 and 743-854.

This clone is a singleton in its sample. As yet, its antigen is unknown. The CDR3 runs to 14 residues. The V end was cut by 3 bases, the J end by 9 bases, with 12 bases between. The germline V gene encodes CDR1 MNHEY and CDR2 SMNVEV (reference sequence). Measured with immunoSEQ multiplex PCR; TCRdb has only the in-frame clones, and not every one. The sample shows approximately 110,000 clones, about nine tenths of them seen only once. This chain links TRBV27 with TRBJ1-6; D possibly corresponds to TRBD1 (6 bases). This specimen consisted of peripheral blood, obtained on day 0 of AZD1222 vaccination. The receptor was isolated from an adult in good health. The chain's CDR3 is CASSLSGVGSPLHF. The CDR3, as DNA: TGTGCCAGCAGTTTGTCAGGGGTCGGTTCACCCCTCCACTTT.